This T cell receptor (beta chain) was recovered during a study of molecular identifiers for immune sequencing clone quantification. In its sample, this clonotype was seen many times. Its specificity is not known. Each CDR3 protein gets one entry after TCRdb re-called the PCR reads with MiXCR. The table includes roughly 630,000 distinct CDR3 sequences, 25% detected once. Overall study findings and caveats: Clones that exceeded 20 RNA copies held over 98% of effector molecules, yet under 1% in naive cells.

CDR3 length equals 14 residues. In germline, CDR1 is SGHTA, CDR2 FQGNSA. The V gene lost 3 bases and the J gene lost 0 bases, with 9 bases spanning the gap. Naive CD8 T cells were FACS-sorted by CD8+CD4-CCR7+CD45RA+ markers. This clonotype originated in a human donor in good health. Some libraries in this study had Jurkat cell RNA spiked in. The source material was naive CD8+ T cells from blood, with Jurkat cell RNA spiked in. Subset denoted: FACS-sorted CD8+CD4-CCR7+CD45RA+ naive T cells. The gene calls are TRBV7-2 and TRBJ2-7; D is uncertain. CDR3 nucleotide sequence: TGTGCCAGCAGCTTGATGTCTAGCTCCTACGAGCAGTACTTC. It specifies CASSLMSSSYEQYF.